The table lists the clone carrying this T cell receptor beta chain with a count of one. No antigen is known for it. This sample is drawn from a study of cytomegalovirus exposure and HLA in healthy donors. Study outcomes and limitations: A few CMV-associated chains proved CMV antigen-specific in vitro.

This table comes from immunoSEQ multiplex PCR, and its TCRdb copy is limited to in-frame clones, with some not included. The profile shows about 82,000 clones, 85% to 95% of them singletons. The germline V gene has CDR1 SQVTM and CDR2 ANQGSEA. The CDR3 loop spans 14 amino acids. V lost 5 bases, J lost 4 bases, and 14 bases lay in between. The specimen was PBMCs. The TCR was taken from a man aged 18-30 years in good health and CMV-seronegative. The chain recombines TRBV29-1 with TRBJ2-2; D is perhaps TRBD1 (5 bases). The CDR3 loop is CSVSSWGGTGELFF. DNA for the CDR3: TGCAGCGTTTCAAGTTGGGGCGGCACCGGGGAGCTGTTTTTT.